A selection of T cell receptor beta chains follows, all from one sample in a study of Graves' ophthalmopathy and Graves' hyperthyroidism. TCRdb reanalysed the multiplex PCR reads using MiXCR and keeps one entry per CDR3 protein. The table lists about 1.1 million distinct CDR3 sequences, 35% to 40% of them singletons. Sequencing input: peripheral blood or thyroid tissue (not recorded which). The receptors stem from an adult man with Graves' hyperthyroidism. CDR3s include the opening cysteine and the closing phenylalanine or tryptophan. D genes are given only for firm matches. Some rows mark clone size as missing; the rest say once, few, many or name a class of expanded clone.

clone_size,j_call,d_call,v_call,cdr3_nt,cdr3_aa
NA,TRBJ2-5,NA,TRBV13,TGTGCCAGCAGTTTGCGGATAACAGAACAAGAGACCCAGTACTTC,CASSLRITEQETQYF
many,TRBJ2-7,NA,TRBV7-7,TGTGCCGGGGGCCCAAGCCGGGGGCAACACGAGCAGTACTTC,CAGGPSRGQHEQYF
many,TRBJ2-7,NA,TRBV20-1,TGCAGTGCACTTCTCCACGAGCAGTACTTC,CSALLHEQYF
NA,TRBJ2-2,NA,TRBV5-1,TGCGCCAGCAGCTCGCAACAGGTTTACGCGAACACCGGGGAGCTGTTTTTT,CASSSQQVYANTGELFF
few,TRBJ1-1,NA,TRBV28,TGTGCCAGCAGGATGCTGAACACTGAAGCTTTCTTT,CASRMLNTEAFF
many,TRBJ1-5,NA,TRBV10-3,TGTGCCATCAGTGAGGGAGGGAGTCAGGGTTCGAATCAGCCCCAGCATTTT,CAISEGGSQGSNQPQHF
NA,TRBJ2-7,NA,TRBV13,TGTGCCAGCAGCTTACCCGGACAGTGGATGAACGAGCAGTACTTC,CASSLPGQWMNEQYF
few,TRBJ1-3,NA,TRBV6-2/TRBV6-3,TGTGCCAGCAGGCGCCGAGAGCTACCTTCTGGAAACACCATATATTTT,CASRRRELPSGNTIYF
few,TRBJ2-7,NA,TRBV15,TGTGCCACCAGCAGAGATCAACAGGGCCTCTACGAGCAGTACTTC,CATSRDQQGLYEQYF
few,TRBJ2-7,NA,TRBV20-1,TGCAGTGTTTCCCCCTCCGGGTTTACCTACGAGCAGTACTTC,CSVSPSGFTYEQYF
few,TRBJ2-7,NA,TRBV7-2,TGTGCCAGCAGCCAAGCCGGGACAACGGCCTACGAGCAGTACTTC,CASSQAGTTAYEQYF
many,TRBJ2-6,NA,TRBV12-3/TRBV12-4,TGTGCCAGCAGCCTGGTCGTCGGCTCTGGGGCCAACGTCCTGACTTTC,CASSLVVGSGANVLTF
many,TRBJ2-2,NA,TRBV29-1,TGCAGCGTTGTCGGAACCGGGGAGCTGTTTTTT,CSVVGTGELFF
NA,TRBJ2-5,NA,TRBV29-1,TGCAGCTCGGATAGACCGAAACAGGGAGAGACCCAGTACTTC,CSSDRPKQGETQYF
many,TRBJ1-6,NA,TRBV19,TGTGCCAGTAGTATAGTTCCAGGGGATTCACCCCTCCACTTT,CASSIVPGDSPLHF
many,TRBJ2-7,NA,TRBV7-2,TGTGCCAGCAGCCGAAGGTTCCACGAGCAGTACTTC,CASSRRFHEQYF
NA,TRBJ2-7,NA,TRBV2,TGTGCCAGCAGTTTTAGGTCCGCCAGTAGCTCCTACGAGCAGTACTTC,CASSFRSASSSYEQYF
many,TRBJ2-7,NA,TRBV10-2,TGCGCCAGCAGTGAGTCGTGGCGAGGCTCCTACGAGCAGTACTTC,CASSESWRGSYEQYF
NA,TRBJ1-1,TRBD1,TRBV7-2,TGTGCCAGCAGCCCGACAGGGTTCCGCACTGAAGCTTTCTTT,CASSPTGFRTEAFF
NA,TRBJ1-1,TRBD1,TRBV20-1,TGCAGTGCGCGGGACAGTACGAACACTGAAGCTTTCTTT,CSARDSTNTEAFF
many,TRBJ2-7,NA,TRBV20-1,TGCAGTGCTAGAGAGGAGCTCAAGGAGCAGTACTTC,CSAREELKEQYF
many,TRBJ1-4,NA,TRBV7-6,TGTGCCAGCAGCTTGAGGACTGCTGCTAATGAAAAACTGTTTTTT,CASSLRTAANEKLFF
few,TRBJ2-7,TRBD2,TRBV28,TGTGCCAGCAGTTACGTGCGGGAGGACTACGAGCAGTACTTC,CASSYVREDYEQYF
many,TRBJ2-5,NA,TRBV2,TGTGCCAGCAGTGAAGCGCAGGACCTCCAAGAGACCCAGTACTTC,CASSEAQDLQETQYF
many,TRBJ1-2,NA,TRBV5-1,TGCGCCAGCAGCGGCCGGGGCGATGGATTTAACTATGGCTACACCTTC,CASSGRGDGFNYGYTF
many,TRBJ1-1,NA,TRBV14,TGTGCCAGCAGCCCGAAGGGGAGCACTGAAGCTTTCTTT,CASSPKGSTEAFF
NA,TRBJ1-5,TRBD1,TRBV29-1,TGCAGCGTCGCGGACAGGGGAGTTCAGCCCCAGCATTTT,CSVADRGVQPQHF
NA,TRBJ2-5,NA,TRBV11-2,TGTGCCAGCAGCTTGGCAGGGGACAAAGAGACCCAGTACTTC,CASSLAGDKETQYF
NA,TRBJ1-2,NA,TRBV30,TGTGCCTGGAGGTTAAACAGGGCTACTGGCTTC,CAWRLNRATGF
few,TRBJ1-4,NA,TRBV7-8,TGTGCCAGCAGCCCCGTGGCAGCCGGTGAAAAACTGTTTTTT,CASSPVAAGEKLFF
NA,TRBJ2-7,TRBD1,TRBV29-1,TGCAGCGTTACCGGGACAGGGGGCTCCTTGGTCGAGCAGTACTTC,CSVTGTGGSLVEQYF
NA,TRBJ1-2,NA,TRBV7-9,TGTGCCAGCAGCGTTGGTCACATTTTGTATGGCTACACCTTC,CASSVGHILYGYTF
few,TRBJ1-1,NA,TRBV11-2,TGTGCCAGCAGCTTTCAGGGGATGGGGACTGAAGCTTTCTTT,CASSFQGMGTEAFF
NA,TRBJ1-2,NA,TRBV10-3,TGTGCCATCAGTTTAATACAGTCTAACTATGGCTACACCTTC,CAISLIQSNYGYTF
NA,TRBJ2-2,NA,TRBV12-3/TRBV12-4,TGTGCCAGCAAAGGCGGGATAAACACCGGGGAGCTGTTTTTT,CASKGGINTGELFF
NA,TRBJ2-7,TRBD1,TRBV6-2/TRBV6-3,TGTGCCAGCAGTTACCCACCGACAGGGGCTCCCTCCTACGAGCAGTACTTC,CASSYPPTGAPSYEQYF
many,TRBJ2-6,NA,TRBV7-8,TGTGCCAGCAGCTTAGGGGTCAGTGGAACTGGGGCCAACGTCCTGACTTTC,CASSLGVSGTGANVLTF
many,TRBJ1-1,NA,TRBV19,TGTGCCAGTAGTTCAATCGGACCGAACACTGAAGCTTTCTTT,CASSSIGPNTEAFF
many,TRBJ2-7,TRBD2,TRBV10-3,TGTGCCATCAGTGCATCTAGCGGGGGAGGGGGAGAGCAGTACTTC,CAISASSGGGGEQYF
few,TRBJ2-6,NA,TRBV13,TGTGCCAGCAGCGAAAGCTCTGGGGCCAACGTCCTGACTTTC,CASSESSGANVLTF
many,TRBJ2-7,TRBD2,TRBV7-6,TGTGCCAGCAGCAAACCGGGACTAGCGGGAGGACCACCCTACGAGCAGTACTTC,CASSKPGLAGGPPYEQYF
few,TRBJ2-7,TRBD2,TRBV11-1,TGTGCCAGCAGAGACACCCGACTAGCGGTCTCCTACGAGCAGTACTTC,CASRDTRLAVSYEQYF
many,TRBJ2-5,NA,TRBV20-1,TGCAGTGCCAGCTTTGGTGGCGGTGGGACCCAGTACTTC,CSASFGGGGTQYF
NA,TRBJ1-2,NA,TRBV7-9,TGTGCCAGCGGTCCGGACCGGGTTCCCTATGGCTACACCTTC,CASGPDRVPYGYTF
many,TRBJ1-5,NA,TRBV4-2,TGTGCCAGCAGCCAGGGGCCATCCAATCAGCCCCAGCATTTT,CASSQGPSNQPQHF
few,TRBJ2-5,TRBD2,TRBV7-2,TGTGCCAGCAGCGACCCGGGACTAGCGGGGGACCAGTACCAAGAGACCCAGTACTTC,CASSDPGLAGDQYQETQYF
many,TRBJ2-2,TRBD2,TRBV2,TGTGCCAGCGGCCTAGCGGACACCGGGGAGCTGTTTTTT,CASGLADTGELFF
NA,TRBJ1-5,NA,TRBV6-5,TGTGCCAGCGAAAACACGTACAATCAGCCCCAGCATTTT,CASENTYNQPQHF
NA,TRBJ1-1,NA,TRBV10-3,TGTGCCATCAGTGAGTCTACAGGAATGAACACTGAAGCTTTCTTT,CAISESTGMNTEAFF